The 31 T cell receptor beta chains given below trace back to one sample, sequenced in a study of Ad26.COV2.S vaccination and SARS-CoV-2 variants. Clones were sequenced by immunoSEQ multiplex PCR, and TCRdb holds only the in-frame ones, with some missing. This table holds 300,000 to 450,000 clones, 90% to 95% found once. This material consisted of peripheral blood, taken after recovery from COVID-19. The receptors shown here come from a human donor who had recovered from COVID-19.

This chain joins TRBV27 and TRBJ2-7, with TRBD1 identical over 12 bases. With 6 bases clipped from V and 3 bases from J, the junction kept 3 bases outside the gene matches. The CDR3 is 14 residues long. Germline CDR1 MNHEY, CDR2 SMNVEV (reference sequence). The DNA of the CDR3 is TGTGCCAGCAGCGGGACAGGGGGCTTCTACGAGCAGTACTTC. Its protein product is CASSGTGGFYEQYF.

This sequence joins TRBV6-4 and TRBJ1-2; 10 bases are shared with TRBD1. Germline trimming cut 6 bases from V and 3 bases from J; bases unmatched to any gene: 7. Germline CDR1 reads MRHNA; CDR2 reads SNTAGT. The CDR3 is 15 amino acids. CDR3 in amino acids: CASSPTGGQDYGYTF. CDR3 DNA: TGTGCCAGCAGCCCGACAGGGGGCCAAGACTATGGCTACACCTTC.

As concerns this clone: The germline gene is not matched at one end of the junction; a read error may be the cause. The V gene is TRBV6-1, the J gene TRBJ1-1; D is undetermined. CDR1 MNHNS and CDR2 SASEGT come from the germline V gene. The CDR3 has 12 residues. The CDR3 coding sequence is TGTGCCAGCAGTCAAGCGAACACTGAAGCTTTCTTT. Amino acid sequence: CASSQANTEAFF.

This clone was counted only a few times. At the DNA level, this CDR3 is encoded by other sequences in the same sample as well. V gene TRBV6-2 or TRBV6-3 combines with J gene TRBJ2-7, with D uncertain. The V end lost 5 bases, the J end lost 2 bases, and 4 bases lay between the germline ends. The CDR3 is 11 amino acids. Germline-derived CDR1 and CDR2 are MNHEY and SVGEGT. The CDR3 DNA reads as TGTGCCAGCAGTCCAGCCTACGAGCAGTACTTC. Protein: CASSPAYEQYF.

This chain connects TRBV19 to TRBJ2-7, with TRBD1 matching over 8 bases. Germline V gene data show CDR1 as LNHDA and CDR2 as SQIVND (reference sequence). The CDR3 loop spans 14 amino acids. The V segment lost 4 bases and the J segment 2 bases; nucleotides outside the gene matches: 4. As DNA, the CDR3 is TGTGCCAGTAGTACGACAGGGGCAACCTACGAGCAGTACTTC. Amino acid sequence: CASSTTGATYEQYF. The whole variable domain, remainder taken from reference TRBV19 and TRBJ2-7, is DGGITQSPKYLFRKEGQNVTLSCEQNLNHDAMYWYRQDPGQGLRLIYYSQIVNDFQKGDIAEGYSVSREKKESFPLTVTSAQKNPTAFYLCASSTTGATYEQYFGPGTRLTVT.

The CDR3 sequence: CASTFPANPGNQPQHF. CDR3 sequence (DNA): TGTGCCAGCACCTTCCCGGCAAATCCCGGGAATCAGCCCCAGCATTTT. The chain has TRBV6-6 and TRBJ1-5; unclear D gene. The CDR3 sequence is 16 residues long. V dropped 7 bases and J dropped 4 bases, with 20 bases sitting between them. Germline V gives CDR1 MNHNY, CDR2 SVGAGI (reference sequence).

This CDR3 reads CASTPGSGVYNEQFF. CDR3 nucleotides: TGCGCCAGCACCCCGGGGTCCGGGGTTTACAATGAGCAGTTCTTC. The chain is built from TRBV5-1 and TRBJ2-1; D may be TRBD2 (5 bases). Looked up from germline, CDR1 is SGHRS and CDR2 is YFSETQ. CDR3 length: 15 residues. With 6 bases removed from V and 4 bases from J, the gap between germline ends came to 17 bases.

This chain joins TRBV7-9 and TRBJ1-1; D unresolved. There are 15 residues in the CDR3. Trimming left V 1 base short and J 0 bases short, with 9 bases between. Germline V gene data show CDR1 as SEHNR and CDR2 as FQNEAQ (reference sequence). CDR3 sequence: CASSLGGQMNTEAFF. Written as DNA, the CDR3 is TGTGCCAGCAGCTTAGGCGGGCAAATGAACACTGAAGCTTTCTTT.

V is TRBV7-7 and J is TRBJ1-3; D is possibly TRBD1 (5 bases). The CDR3 sequence is 15 residues long. Germline V CDR1 and CDR2: SSHAT, FNYEAQ (reference sequence). V lost 5 bases, J lost 4 bases, and 15 bases lay in between. The CDR3 loop reads CASSLDGGYGNTIYF. The DNA of the CDR3 is TGTGCCAGCAGCCTAGATGGGGGTTACGGAAACACCATATATTTT.

This rearrangement joins TRBV7-8 to TRBJ2-1; TRBD2 is a possible D gene (7 bases). The CDR3 length is 16 residues. The ends were cut back, 6 bases at V and 2 bases at J, with 17 bases in the middle. Per germline, CDR1 SGHVS and CDR2 FQNEAQ. The CDR3 is CASRAYGGGPYNEQFF. DNA of the CDR3: TGTGCCAGCAGAGCTTACGGCGGGGGCCCCTACAATGAGCAGTTCTTC.

CDR3 nucleotides: TGTGCCAGCAGTTTGTCCTCGATACAGTTCTTC. Amino acid sequence: CASSLSSIQFF. The J gene is TRBJ2-1, the V gene TRBV25-1; D unresolved. Germline assignment: CDR1 MGHDK and CDR2 SYGVNS. Deletions cut 5 bases from V and 13 bases from J, with 12 bases between. The CDR3 spans 11 residues.

This rearrangement joins TRBV7-6 to TRBJ1-2; D is perhaps TRBD1 (5 bases). Germline-derived CDR1 and CDR2 are SGHVS and FNYEAQ. The CDR3 has 15 residues. V lost 5 bases and J 8 bases, leaving 21 bases between the germline ends. CDR3 protein: CASSPSRVPTKGYTF. In DNA form, the CDR3 reads TGTGCCAGCAGCCCGTCCAGGGTTCCGACTAAAGGCTACACCTTC.

This chain connects TRBV5-1 to TRBJ2-7; 7 bases match TRBD2. Unmatched junction bases numbered 2, after V lost 0 bases and J lost 5 bases. The length of the CDR3 is 13 residues. Germline loops: CDR1 SGHRS, CDR2 YFSETQ. CDR3 in amino acids: CASSLVGGDEQYF. CDR3 nucleotide sequence: TGCGCCAGCAGCTTGGTGGGGGGGGACGAGCAGTACTTC. Variable domain in full (rest from reference TRBV5-1 and TRBJ2-7): KAGVTQTPRYLIKTRGQQVTLSCSPISGHRSVSWYQQTPGQGLQFLFEYFSETQRNKGNFPGRFSGRQFSNSRSEMNVSTLELGDSALYLCASSLVGGDEQYFGPGTRLTVT.

The chain employs TRBV29-1 and TRBJ1-2; possibly TRBD1 for D (6 bases). Germline lookup yields CDR1 SQVTM and CDR2 ANQGSEA. V lost 5 bases and J 2 bases, leaving 12 bases between the germline ends. This CDR3 spans 13 amino acids. CDR3 loop: CSVTGTQNYGYTF. CDR3 coding DNA: TGCAGCGTTACCGGGACACAGAACTATGGCTACACCTTC.

The chain joins TRBV4-3 to TRBJ1-2; 7 bases fit TRBD1. The CDR3 consists of 15 residues. The V and J ends lost 0 bases and 4 bases, in that order; junction bases with no gene match: 5. Germline V lookup: CDR1 LGHNA, CDR2 YSLEER. The CDR3 reads CASSQDGDRFYGYTF. The DNA for the CDR3 is TGCGCCAGCAGCCAAGACGGGGACAGATTCTATGGCTACACCTTC.

The chain joins TRBV2 to TRBJ2-1; 11 bases map to TRBD2. This CDR3 has 16 residues. Germline V gene lookup returns CDR1 SNHLY and CDR2 FYNNEI. The V and J ends lost 6 bases and 5 bases, in that order; junction bases with no gene match: 9. The DNA of the CDR3 is TGTGCCAGCAGGGAACGGCTAGCGGGGGGCAACAATGAGCAGTTCTTC. It specifies CASRERLAGGNNEQFF.

The rearrangement uses TRBV25-1 and TRBJ2-3; D not certain. The CDR3 totals 15 residues. CDR1 is MGHDK and CDR2 is SYGVNS in the germline V gene. V dropped 2 bases and J dropped 2 bases, with 11 bases sitting between them. Here the CDR3 DNA reads TGTGCCAGCAGTGAAATTCAGCCATCCACAGATACGCAGTATTTT. This encodes CASSEIQPSTDTQYF.

A single count supports this clone. As DNA, the CDR3 is TGTGCCATCAGTACAGGGTCTGCTGGAAACACCATATATTTT. It translates to CAISTGSAGNTIYF. The V and J genes are TRBV10-3 and TRBJ1-3; a weak D match, TRBD1 (6 bases). CDR3 length: 14 residues. Trimming removed 5 bases from V and 2 bases from J, with 10 bases in between. Germline CDR1 and CDR2: ENHRY and SYGVKD.

V usage is TRBV10-2 and J usage is TRBJ1-6, with TRBD1 matching 9 bases. This CDR3 has 14 amino acids. CDR1 WSHSY and CDR2 SAAADI come from the germline V gene. Germline trimming cut 7 bases from V and 7 bases from J; bases unmatched to any gene: 5. CDR3 sequence (DNA): TGCGCCAGCACGGCGGGACAGGGAAATTCACCCCTCCACTTT. Protein product: CASTAGQGNSPLHF.

The V gene is TRBV6-5, the J gene TRBJ1-2; TRBD1 is a possible D gene (5 bases). The V end lost 0 bases, the J end lost 6 bases, and 11 bases lay between the germline ends. Germline V gene sequence: CDR1 MNHEY, CDR2 SVGAGI. This CDR3 spans 14 amino acids. The DNA of the CDR3 is TGTGCCAGCAGTTACTCGAATCGCAGGGATGGCTACACCTTC. It yields the protein CASSYSNRRDGYTF.

The chain recombines TRBV6-5 with TRBJ2-4, with TRBD2 matching over 8 bases. The CDR3 spans 14 residues. J lost 6 bases, V lost 6 bases, and 7 bases had no gene match. Germline-derived CDR1 and CDR2 are MNHEY and SVGAGI. The CDR3 DNA follows: TGTGCCAGCAGCATCCCGGGAGGGGGAAACATTCAGTACTTC. This gives the protein CASSIPGGGNIQYF.

The CDR3 reads CSVEVAGSSSEAFF. CDR3 in DNA: TGCAGCGTTGAAGTCGCAGGGAGTAGTTCTGAAGCTTTCTTT. The V and J genes are TRBV29-1 and TRBJ1-1; D is possibly TRBD1 (5 bases). Germline V CDR1 and CDR2: SQVTM, ANQGSEA. The germline V and J ends were trimmed by 1 base and 6 bases, with 15 bases remaining between them. The CDR3 sequence is 14 residues long.

The chain employs TRBV6-5 and TRBJ2-2; D might be TRBD2 (5 bases). This CDR3 spans 13 amino acids. V dropped 2 bases and J dropped 5 bases, with 6 bases sitting between them. Germline values: CDR1 MNHEY, CDR2 SVGAGI. CDR3 sequence reads: CASSYAGTGELFF. CDR3 coding DNA: TGTGCCAGCAGTTACGCGGGTACCGGGGAGCTGTTTTTT.

In DNA, the CDR3 is TGCGCCAGCAGTGAGTCGACAGGGCTCACAGATACGCAGTATTTT. Protein product: CASSESTGLTDTQYF. The chain joins TRBV10-1 to TRBJ2-3, with TRBD1 matching over 7 bases. CDR1 is WNHNN, CDR2 SYGVQD, per germline (reference sequence). CDR3 length equals 15 residues. Trimming took 0 bases from V and 2 from J; bases not matched to a gene: 2.

V is TRBV11-3 and J is TRBJ2-1; TRBD2 matches at 12 bases. Germline CDR1 SGHNT, CDR2 YENEEA. Trimming cost V 5 bases and J 8 bases; bases outside gene matches: 7. This CDR3 has 15 amino acids. The CDR3 sequence: CASSRRLAGVDEQFF. The CDR3 DNA reads as TGTGCCAGCAGCCGAAGACTAGCGGGGGTGGATGAGCAGTTCTTC.

The chain couples TRBV6-4 to TRBJ1-2; TRBD1 is a possible D gene (5 bases). Trimming took off 4 bases at V and 2 bases at J, with 17 bases between the two ends. The CDR3 is made up of 16 amino acids. Germline CDR1 and CDR2: MRHNA and SNTAGT. CDR3 DNA: TGTGCCAGCAGTGCGCAACCCAGGGAAGGAAACTATGGCTACACCTTC. It specifies CASSAQPREGNYGYTF.

The chain employs TRBV9 and TRBJ2-5, with D unresolved. CDR3 size: 13 residues. Germline values: CDR1 SGDLS, CDR2 YYNGEE. V lost 3 bases, J lost 4 bases, and 10 bases lay in between. The CDR3 region has the DNA TGTGCCAGCAGCGCCTCCAAGGGAGAGACCCAGTACTTC. Translating gives CASSASKGETQYF.

The V and J genes are TRBV5-6 and TRBJ1-4; 7 bases agree with TRBD1. V gave up 4 bases and J gave up 8 bases; unmatched junction bases: 5. CDR1 and CDR2 (germline): SGHDT, YYEEEE. This CDR3 has 13 amino acids. CDR3 sequence reads: CASSLADREKLFF. CDR3 bases: TGTGCCAGCAGCCTAGCGGACAGGGAAAAACTGTTTTTT.

The rearrangement joins TRBV19 to TRBJ2-7; the match to TRBD1 covers 8 bases. CDR3 length equals 14 residues. CDR1 and CDR2 from the germline V gene are LNHDA and SQIVND (reference sequence). The junction had 4 bases not matched to a gene; V was cut back by 3 bases and J by 3 bases. CDR3 nucleotides: TGTGCCAGTAGTATTGTGGACAGGGACTACGAGCAGTACTTC. Protein sequence: CASSIVDRDYEQYF. Looking up the rest from reference TRBV19 and TRBJ2-7 gives the full variable domain: DGGITQSPKYLFRKEGQNVTLSCEQNLNHDAMYWYRQDPGQGLRLIYYSQIVNDFQKGDIAEGYSVSREKKESFPLTVTSAQKNPTAFYLCASSIVDRDYEQYFGPGTRLTVT.

The genes are TRBV3-1 (or the pseudogene TRBV3-2) and TRBJ1-4; a weak D match, TRBD1 (6 bases). Germline CDR1 LGHDT, CDR2 YNNKEL (reference sequence). The CDR3 totals 13 residues. Trimming took off 4 bases at V and 8 bases at J, with 11 bases between the two ends. This chain's CDR3 is CASSPGVLEKLFF. The CDR3 DNA reads TGTGCCAGCAGCCCAGGGGTCTTGGAAAAACTGTTTTTT.

The chain combines TRBV10-3 with TRBJ2-1; TRBD2 matches 9 bases. Unmatched junction bases numbered 10, after V lost 3 bases and J lost 7 bases. This CDR3 has 16 amino acids. In germline, CDR1 is ENHRY, CDR2 SYGVKD. CDR3 protein: CAISDRVSGGWNEQFF. CDR3 bases: TGTGCCATCAGTGATCGCGTAAGCGGGGGGTGGAATGAGCAGTTCTTC.